The next 14 T cell receptor beta chains were all read from a single sample in a study of blood T cells in healthy people across ages. A J-beta primer mix and a sample-barcoded 5' primer were used in a second PCR of roughly 6 to 11 cycles. Via MiXCR, TCRdb re-called the 5' RACE reads, giving one row per CDR3 protein. This sample carries around 900,000 distinct CDR3 sequences, 25% to 30% of them seen once, and the ten largest clones take around 16%. Input material: blood. Receptor source: a woman older than 75 in good health.

This clonotype was counted many times. The V gene is TRBV3-1, the J gene TRBJ2-1; 13 bases agree with TRBD2. The V and J ends lost 1 base and 0 bases, in that order; junction bases with no gene match: 6. From germline, CDR1 is LGHDT and CDR2 YNNKEL (reference sequence). CDR3 length: 19 amino acids. The CDR3 loop reads CASSQGLLAGGSSYNEQFF. CDR3 DNA sequence: TGTGCCAGCAGCCAAGGCTTACTAGCGGGGGGGAGCTCCTACAATGAGCAGTTCTTC.

This clonotype was picked up many times. The rearrangement joins TRBV6-5 to TRBJ2-5, with TRBD1 matching over 8 bases. The germline gives CDR1 MNHEY, CDR2 SVGAGI. The V segment lost 6 bases and the J segment 5 bases; nucleotides outside the gene matches: 5. The CDR3 totals 13 residues. The CDR3 spells CASRTGDRETQYF. CDR3 coding DNA: TGTGCCAGCAGGACAGGGGATCGGGAGACCCAGTACTTC.

A few counts support this clonotype. One junction end does not reproduce the germline sequence, and a read error may be involved. CDR3 sequence (DNA): TGTGCCAGTAGCCACCGGAGCGGGGGGGAGACCCAGTACTTC. It translates to CASSHRSGGETQYF. V usage is TRBV3-1 and J usage is TRBJ2-5; 9 bases agree with TRBD2. Germline loops: CDR1 LGHDT, CDR2 YNNKEL (reference sequence). CDR3 length: 14 residues.

Concerning this clonotype: One end of the junction fails to match germline, which may point to a read error. The gene calls are TRBV5-1 and TRBJ2-2; 8 bases are a match to TRBD2. CDR3 length: 15 residues. The germline V gene has CDR1 SGHRS and CDR2 YFSETQ. The chain's CDR3 is CASSAGEHPTGGLFF. The CDR3 DNA is TGCGCCAGCTCAGCGGGGGAGCACCCCACCGGGGGGCTGTTTTTT.

This clonotype was picked up many times. This chain links TRBV3-1 with TRBJ2-3; 16 bases agree with TRBD2. Looked up from germline, CDR1 is LGHDT and CDR2 is YNNKEL (reference sequence). V dropped 3 bases and J dropped 1; count of bases not matched to a gene: 7. The CDR3 covers 19 residues. The CDR3 DNA follows: TGTGCCAGCAGCCAGACCGGGACTAGCGGGGGGGGCGGCACAGATACGCAGTATTTT. Its translation is CASSQTGTSGGGGTDTQYF.

The chain carries TRBV5-5 and TRBJ2-7; D perhaps matches TRBD2 (5 bases). Germline CDR1 and CDR2: SGHKS and YYEKEE (reference sequence). CDR3 length equals 15 residues. The V and J ends lost 3 bases and 2 bases respectively, with 15 bases between them. CDR3 residues: CASSYIGEGTYEQYF. The CDR3 nucleotides read TGTGCCAGCAGCTACATCGGGGAAGGGACCTACGAGCAGTACTTC.

In this sample, this clonotype turned up a few times. This chain joins TRBV3-1 and TRBJ1-2, with 7 bases lining up with TRBD1. The CDR3 contains 14 residues. Germline V CDR1 and CDR2: LGHDT, YNNKEL (reference sequence). V lost 0 bases to trimming and J lost 7 bases; unmatched junction nucleotides: 5. DNA for the CDR3: TGTGCCAGCAGCCAAGACGAAGGGGGCTTTGGCTACACCTTC. As protein: CASSQDEGGFGYTF. Supplemented by reference TRBV3-1 and TRBJ1-2, the full variable domain reads DTAVSQTPKYLVTQMGNDKSIKCEQNLGHDTMYWYKQDSKKFLKIMFSYNNKELIINETVPNRFSPKSPDKAHLNLHINSLELGDSAVYFCASSQDEGGFGYTFGSGTRLTVV.

The sample holds many counts of this clonotype. The chain is built from TRBV7-6 and TRBJ2-1, with 8 bases lining up with TRBD2. V lost 9 bases to trimming and J lost 7 bases; unmatched junction nucleotides: 5. This CDR3 is built from 12 residues. Germline CDR1 reads SGHVS; CDR2 reads FNYEAQ. This chain's CDR3 is CASGGGRNEQFF. The CDR3 DNA reads TGTGCCAGTGGCGGGGGGCGTAATGAGCAGTTCTTC.

Worth noting for this clonotype: The junction does not match germline at one end; this may be a read error. The chain recombines TRBV5-1 with TRBJ2-1, with a tentative D call TRBD2 (6 bases). The germline gives CDR1 SGHRS, CDR2 YFSETQ. The length of the CDR3 is 16 residues. The CDR3 DNA sequence: TGCGCCTGCAGCTTGGGAGCAGGGACGGGGGTATATGAGCAGTTCTTC. Translated: CACSLGAGTGVYEQFF. Together with reference TRBV5-1 and TRBJ2-1, the CDR3 gives the full variable domain: KAGVTQTPRYLIKTRGQQVTLSCSPISGHRSVSWYQQTPGQGLQFLFEYFSETQRNKGNFPGRFSGRQFSNSRSEMNVSTLELGDSALYLCACSLGAGTGVYEQFFGPGTRLTVL.

This clonotype was picked up many times. The rearrangement joins TRBV5-1 to TRBJ1-1; perhaps TRBD1 as D (6 bases). The CDR3 is made up of 16 amino acids. Trimming cost V 2 bases and J 0 bases, with 14 bases left between them. Germline V gene sequence: CDR1 SGHRS, CDR2 YFSETQ. The CDR3 spells CASSFGLRDMNTEAFF. DNA for the CDR3: TGCGCCAGCAGCTTCGGGTTGAGGGACATGAACACTGAAGCTTTCTTT.

This clonotype was detected a few times. V gene TRBV20-1 combines with J gene TRBJ1-1, with D uncertain. Germline CDR1 DFQATT, CDR2 SNEGSKA (reference sequence). This CDR3 is 13 amino acids long. The CDR3 DNA reads as TGCAGAGCTTTCGACCGGATGAACACTGAAGCTTTCTTT. Protein sequence: CRAFDRMNTEAFF.

This clonotype was seen repeatedly, ten times or more. The chain is built from TRBV7-9 and TRBJ1-2, with D unresolved. V was shortened by 2 bases and J by 7 bases, with 5 bases between the two germline ends. The CDR3 sequence is 11 residues long. Per the germline V gene, CDR1 is SEHNR and CDR2 is FQNEAQ (reference sequence). CDR3 sequence reads: CASSLHGGYTF. The CDR3, as DNA: TGTGCCAGCAGCTTACATGGTGGCTACACCTTC.

This clonotype has more than one count but fewer than ten. This chain links TRBV5-1 with TRBJ2-7, with a possible D match to TRBD2 (5 bases). With the DNA end fitting TRBJ2-4 better, the J assignment may be wrong. Germline CDR1 and CDR2: SGHRS and YFSETQ. The CDR3 sequence is 15 residues long. The CDR3 protein is CASSLAGVRQNIQYF. The CDR3 coding sequence is TGCGCCAGCAGCTTGGCCGGGGTTCGTCAAAACATTCAGTACTTC.

At least ten counts were recorded for this clonotype. CDR3: CASSYPGLAASSYNEQFF. CDR3 DNA sequence: TGTGCCAGCAGTTACCCCGGACTAGCGGCTAGCTCCTACAATGAGCAGTTCTTC. The chain has TRBV6-2 or TRBV6-3 and TRBJ2-1; 10 bases line up with TRBD2. The trim removed 2 bases at V and 0 bases at J, leaving 7 bases unmatched. Germline V gene sequence: CDR1 MNHEY, CDR2 SVGEGT. The CDR3 is 18 amino acids.